This T cell receptor beta chain appears in the sequencing data of a study of blood T cell repertoires in COVID-19. TCRdb keeps only in-frame clones here, not all; method: immunoSEQ multiplex PCR. The data show roughly 190,000 clones, 70% to 90% seen once. Source material: peripheral blood. The source of this sequence is a middle-aged woman who had recovered from COVID-19.

This CDR3 is CASSLGIAETDTQYF. CDR3 coding DNA: TGCGCCAGCAGCTTGGGAATAGCGGAAACAGATACGCAGTATTTT. The genes are TRBV5-1 and TRBJ2-3; maybe TRBD2 (6 bases). The V and J ends lost 0 bases and 3 bases respectively, with 11 bases between them. Germline CDR1 SGHRS, CDR2 YFSETQ. This CDR3 is 15 amino acids long.